The 5 T cell receptor beta chains given below trace back to one sample, sequenced in a study of control samples from healthy donors and cancer patients. Method: immunoSEQ multiplex PCR; TCRdb's copy keeps in-frame clones and lacks some. The data hold just under 60,000 clones, with under 95% observed a single time. Sequencing was done on a sample of PBMCs. The source of these receptors is a man aged 35 to 55 with colorectal cancer.

This sequence joins TRBV3-1 (or the pseudogene TRBV3-2) and TRBJ2-7; D uncertain. Between the trimmed V and J ends, which lost 5 bases and 4 bases, there was a span of 9 bases. Germline CDR1 reads LGHDT; CDR2 reads YNNKEL (reference sequence). The CDR3 runs 12 residues. The DNA for the CDR3 is TGTGCCAGCAGCGGCCCCAAGTACGAGCAGTACTTC. It yields the protein CASSGPKYEQYF.

This clone came up a few times. This chain joins TRBV2 and TRBJ1-4; D gene uncertain. CDR1 is SNHLY, CDR2 FYNNEI, per germline. V dropped 5 bases and J dropped 4 bases, with 8 bases sitting between them. The CDR3 runs 13 residues. The DNA of the CDR3 is TGTGCCAGCAGTTACACGGTTAATGAAAAACTGTTTTTT. Its translation: CASSYTVNEKLFF. Complete variable domain (other parts from reference TRBV2 and TRBJ1-4): EPEVTQTPSHQVTQMGQEVILRCVPISNHLYFYWYRQILGQKVEFLVSFYNNEISEKSEIFDDQFSVERPDGSNFTLKIRSTKLEDSAMYFCASSYTVNEKLFFGSGTQLSVL.

V and J are TRBV10-3 and TRBJ1-5; D remains ambiguous. Trimming pared 7 bases from V and 3 bases from J, leaving 10 bases between. The CDR3 sequence is 13 residues long. Per the germline V gene, CDR1 is ENHRY and CDR2 is SYGVKD. CDR3 nucleotide sequence: TGTGCCATCACAGCCTCACACAATCAGCCCCAGCATTTT. Translated: CAITASHNQPQHF.

This chain joins TRBV29-1 and TRBJ2-5, with D perhaps TRBD2 (5 bases). Trimming cost V 3 bases and J 5 bases, with 16 bases left between them. The CDR3 length is 14 residues. CDR1 and CDR2 from the germline V gene are SQVTM and ANQGSEA. CDR3 protein: CSVEVAAGGETQYF. DNA of the CDR3: TGCAGCGTTGAGGTTGCGGCAGGCGGGGAGACCCAGTACTTC.

The chain recombines TRBV7-9 with TRBJ1-5; 10 positions agree with TRBD1. This CDR3 has 15 amino acids. V lost 5 bases and J lost 3; bases outside the gene matches: 4. CDR1 and CDR2 from the germline V gene are SEHNR and FQNEAQ (reference sequence). CDR3 sequence reads: CASSLGTGVNQPQHF. The CDR3, as DNA: TGTGCCAGCAGCCTGGGGACAGGGGTCAATCAGCCCCAGCATTTT. Variable domain in full (rest from reference TRBV7-9 and TRBJ1-5): DTGVSQNPRHKITKRGQNVTFRCDPISEHNRLYWYRQTLGQGPEFLTYFQNEAQLEKSRLLSDRFSAERPKGSFSTLEIQRTEQGDSAMYLCASSLGTGVNQPQHFGDGTRLSIL.